A single sample is the source of the 22 T cell receptor beta chains below, sequenced in a study of molecular identifiers for immune sequencing clone quantification. MiXCR, run by TCRdb on the PCR reads, gives a single entry per CDR3 protein. The sample carries approximately 670,000 distinct CDR3 sequences, less than 20% recorded once. Input material: naive CD8+ T cells from blood, with Jurkat cell RNA spiked in. Specified subset: FACS-sorted CD8+CD4-CCR7+CD45RA+ naive T cells. Receptors were obtained from a human donor in good health. Some libraries in this study had Jurkat cell RNA spiked in.

This clonotype was seen a handful of times. The chain is built from TRBV12-3 or TRBV12-4 and TRBJ2-7; D call uncertain. With 5 bases removed from V and 2 bases from J, the gap between germline ends came to 13 bases. The CDR3 is made up of 14 amino acids. CDR3 region: CASSPPTRTYEQYF. The DNA of the CDR3 is TGTGCCAGCAGTCCCCCGACCAGGACCTACGAGCAGTACTTC.

In the case of this clonotype: A read error may explain this, as a much larger clone is one base away. This chain links TRBV27 with TRBJ1-5; D ambiguous. The germline gives CDR1 MNHEY, CDR2 SMNVEV (reference sequence). This CDR3 has 14 amino acids. V was shortened by 5 bases and J by 8 bases, with 16 bases between the two germline ends. CDR3 sequence (DNA): TGTGCCAGCAGTCGGCGGGCAGGCGGCAAGCCCCAGCATTTT. Its translation is CASSRRAGGKPQHF.

The CDR3 is CASTPSRGYEQYF. DNA for the CDR3: TGTGCCAGTACCCCGTCGCGGGGCTACGAGCAGTACTTC. The chain links TRBV27 to TRBJ2-7; TRBD2 might be the D (6 bases). Trimming took off 9 bases at V and 3 bases at J, with 15 bases between the two ends. CDR1 and CDR2 (germline): MNHEY, SMNVEV (reference sequence). The CDR3 totals 13 residues.

Many counts were recorded for this clonotype. This chain links TRBV19 with TRBJ1-5, with no clear D. This CDR3 contains 15 residues. Germline CDR1 LNHDA, CDR2 SQIVND (reference sequence). The V and J ends lost 5 bases and 0 bases respectively, with 11 bases between them. The CDR3 sequence: CASSAPRYSNQPQHF. The CDR3 DNA reads TGTGCCAGTAGTGCCCCCCGTTATAGCAATCAGCCCCAGCATTTT.

This clonotype was seen only a few times. The chain is built from TRBV19 and TRBJ2-5, with 7 bases identical to TRBD2. CDR1 LNHDA and CDR2 SQIVND come from the germline V gene (reference sequence). J lost 1 base, V lost 8 bases, and 10 bases had no gene match. The CDR3 loop spans 15 amino acids. The CDR3 spells CASSWGGGGQETQYF. The CDR3 DNA reads as TGTGCCAGTTCGTGGGGGGGAGGAGGCCAAGAGACCCAGTACTTC.

This chain joins TRBV20-1 and TRBJ1-3; no clear D gene. The CDR3 loop spans 13 amino acids. In germline, CDR1 is DFQATT, CDR2 SNEGSKA (reference sequence). Trimming left V 1 base short and J 8 bases short, with 12 bases between. This CDR3 is CSARVQLGDTIYF. The CDR3 region has the DNA TGCAGTGCTAGAGTCCAGTTAGGAGACACCATATATTTT.

This clonotype was recorded at least ten times. The V and J genes are TRBV5-4 and TRBJ2-7, with 7 bases aligning to TRBD1. CDR3 size: 14 residues. Per germline, CDR1 SGHNT and CDR2 YYREEE (reference sequence). V lost 4 bases and J lost 6; bases outside the gene matches: 10. The CDR3 loop is CASSVDRRSSEQYF. Here the CDR3 DNA reads TGTGCCAGCAGCGTGGACAGGCGGTCATCCGAGCAGTACTTC.

This clonotype has at least ten counts. The chain is built from TRBV25-1 and TRBJ1-1; no firm D call. The CDR3 has 13 residues. The V and J ends lost 2 bases and 3 bases respectively, with 7 bases between them. Germline-derived CDR1 and CDR2 are MGHDK and SYGVNS. The CDR3 region is CASSEGQHTEAFF. The CDR3 DNA sequence: TGTGCCAGCAGTGAAGGGCAGCACACTGAAGCTTTCTTT.

This clonotype was counted only a few times. The chain recombines TRBV30 with TRBJ2-2; the D is unclear. This CDR3 contains 13 residues. The germline gives CDR1 GTSNPN, CDR2 SVGIG (reference sequence). V gave up 3 bases and J gave up 2 bases, with 7 bases separating them. As DNA, the CDR3 is TGTGCCTGGAGACACACTAACACCGGGGAGCTGTTTTTT. As protein: CAWRHTNTGELFF.

This clonotype turned up a few times. This rearrangement joins TRBV4-1 to TRBJ1-5; unclear D gene. The V gene's germline CDR1 is MGHRA and CDR2 YSYEKL. V shed 3 bases and J shed 0 bases, with 9 bases lying between them. CDR3 size: 15 residues. The CDR3 spells CASSQREDSNQPQHF. The CDR3 DNA is TGCGCCAGCAGCCAGAGAGAAGATAGCAATCAGCCCCAGCATTTT.

This clonotype was counted ten times or more. The chain employs TRBV7-9 and TRBJ1-5; D gene ambiguous. V was trimmed by 5 bases and J by 7 bases, leaving 9 bases between them. From germline, CDR1 is SEHNR and CDR2 FQNEAQ (reference sequence). The length of the CDR3 is 12 residues. The CDR3 protein is CASSHGPQPQHF. As DNA, the CDR3 is TGTGCCAGCAGCCACGGTCCACAGCCCCAGCATTTT.

The sample holds one count of this clonotype. This could be a read error, since a much larger clone is one nucleotide away. The V call is TRBV25-1, the J call TRBJ2-7; 9 nucleotides align to TRBD2. CDR3 length: 16 residues. Trimming cost V 6 bases and J 6 bases; bases outside gene matches: 15. In germline, CDR1 is MGHDK, CDR2 SYGVNS. The CDR3 DNA reads TGTGCCAGCAGGACCGGGGGGGGTAGCGGGAGTTCCGAGCAGTACTTC. Translated: CASRTGGGSGSSEQYF.

This clonotype was seen many times. The chain employs TRBV28 and TRBJ2-3, with 7 nucleotides matching TRBD2. This CDR3 region has 19 residues. CDR1 and CDR2 (germline): MDHEN, SYDVKM. Unmatched junction bases numbered 16, after V lost 2 bases and J lost 2 bases. CDR3: CASSLHLWASGADTDTQYF. DNA for the CDR3: TGTGCCAGCAGTTTACACCTCTGGGCTAGCGGCGCCGACACAGATACGCAGTATTTT.

CDR3 sequence: CSARETLAGAFYNEQFF. CDR3 coding DNA: TGCAGTGCTAGAGAGACTTTAGCGGGAGCCTTCTACAATGAGCAGTTCTTC. J is TRBJ2-1 and V is TRBV20-1, with 9 bases that match TRBD2. CDR1 is DFQATT, CDR2 SNEGSKA, per germline (reference sequence). V was pared by 0 bases and J by 3 bases, with 9 bases of the junction left unmatched. This CDR3 comprises 17 residues.

In regard to this clonotype: The junction departs from germline at one end; a sequencing error may be responsible. The CDR3: CASSLALEQYF. The CDR3, as DNA: TGTGCCAGCAGCCTAGCGTTAGAGCAGTACTTC. The V and J genes are TRBV7-2 and TRBJ2-7; D perhaps matches TRBD2 (6 bases). Germline V gives CDR1 SGHTA, CDR2 FQGNSA. This CDR3 comprises 11 residues.

This clonotype was recorded a few times. This chain links TRBV6-4 with TRBJ2-2, with a tentative D call TRBD2 (5 bases). The CDR3 totals 13 residues. V shed 7 bases and J shed 5 bases, with 11 bases lying between them. Germline assignment: CDR1 MRHNA and CDR2 SNTAGT. The CDR3 sequence: CASTLWETGELFF. The CDR3 region has the DNA TGTGCCAGCACGTTATGGGAGACCGGGGAGCTGTTTTTT.

This clonotype was observed at least ten times. The chain employs TRBV12-3 or TRBV12-4 and TRBJ2-6; 8 nucleotides match TRBD1. The CDR3 runs 18 residues. V was pared by 3 bases and J by 0 bases, with 7 bases of the junction left unmatched. CDR3 region: CASSFWGQEPSGANVLTF. The CDR3 DNA reads TGTGCCAGCAGTTTTTGGGGACAGGAGCCCTCTGGGGCCAACGTCCTGACTTTC.

This clonotype was observed many times. This chain joins TRBV12-3 or TRBV12-4 and TRBJ2-4; 10 bases align to TRBD2. CDR3 size: 16 residues. V lost 0 bases, J lost 3 bases, and 2 bases stayed unmatched. CDR3: CASSLASGGLKNIQYF. The CDR3 DNA is TGTGCCAGCAGTTTAGCTAGCGGGGGGCTCAAAAACATTCAGTACTTC.

In its sample, this clonotype was seen many times. The chain is built from TRBV5-4 and TRBJ2-3, with D perhaps given as TRBD1 or TRBD2 (6 bases each). The CDR3 extends over 15 amino acids. With 2 bases removed from V and 0 bases from J, the gap between germline ends came to 10 bases. Germline V gene lookup returns CDR1 SGHNT and CDR2 YYREEE (reference sequence). The CDR3 bases are TGTGCCAGCAGCTTTAGGGGGGAGAGCACAGATACGCAGTATTTT. It yields the protein CASSFRGESTDTQYF. Variable domain in full (rest from reference TRBV5-4 and TRBJ2-3): ETGVTQSPTHLIKTRGQQVTLRCSSQSGHNTVSWYQQALGQGPQFIFQYYREEENGRGNFPPRFSGLQFPNYSSELNVNALELDDSALYLCASSFRGESTDTQYFGPGTRLTVL.

V usage is TRBV19 and J usage is TRBJ2-1; the match to TRBD2 covers 14 bases. The CDR3 totals 18 residues. V lost 4 bases and J lost 9; bases outside the gene matches: 14. Germline CDR1 reads LNHDA; CDR2 reads SQIVND (reference sequence). The CDR3 nucleotides read TGTGCCAGTAGTACGACCCCGGGACTAGCGGGAGAGTGGAGTGAGCAGTTCTTC. The encoded protein is CASSTTPGLAGEWSEQFF.

The V gene is TRBV25-1, the J gene TRBJ2-5; a possible D gene is TRBD2 (5 bases). CDR1 and CDR2 (germline): MGHDK, SYGVNS. CDR3 length: 15 residues. V lost 1 base, J lost 2 bases, and 11 bases lay in between. CDR3 DNA sequence: TGTGCCAGCAGTGAATTGGTGGACTCACAAGAGACCCAGTACTTC. Translation gives CASSELVDSQETQYF.

The chain is built from TRBV28 and TRBJ2-7; 9 nucleotides line up with TRBD1. The V gene's germline CDR1 is MDHEN and CDR2 SYDVKM. The CDR3 spans 16 residues. With 8 bases clipped from V and 4 bases from J, the junction kept 15 bases outside the gene matches. DNA of the CDR3: TGTGCCAGCCAAACCCCGGGACAGGGAAAACTTTACGAGCAGTACTTC. Amino acid sequence: CASQTPGQGKLYEQYF. Using reference TRBV28 and TRBJ2-7 for the parts outside the CDR3, the full variable domain is DVKVTQSSRYLVKRTGEKVFLECVQDMDHENMFWYRQDPGLGLRLIYFSYDVKMKEKGDIPEGYSVSREKKERFSLILESASTNQTSMYLCASQTPGQGKLYEQYFGPGTRLTVT.